This T cell receptor (beta chain) was observed in a study of identical twins. This CDR3 region has 13 residues. Germline assignment: CDR1 SNHLY and CDR2 FYNNEI. Trimming took 11 bases from V and 0 from J, leaving 13 bases between them. Findings and caveats of the study: Low generation probability was overrepresented in out-of-frame alpha sequences shared by twins.

This clonotype was counted only a few times. The antigen is unknown. MiXCR, applied by TCRdb to the 5' RACE reads, yields one record per CDR3 protein. The table includes under 300,000 distinct CDR3 sequences, roughly an eighth detected once. These sequences were also reported in another study, on yellow fever vaccine responses in identical twins.

The source material was memory (CD45RO+) T cells sorted from blood. The receptor's source is a woman between 18 and 30 years old in good health. The chain links TRBV2 to TRBJ1-1; D unresolved. The CDR3 region is CADTTDLNTEAFF. CDR3 sequence (DNA): TGTGCCGACACCACGGACCTGAACACTGAAGCTTTCTTT.